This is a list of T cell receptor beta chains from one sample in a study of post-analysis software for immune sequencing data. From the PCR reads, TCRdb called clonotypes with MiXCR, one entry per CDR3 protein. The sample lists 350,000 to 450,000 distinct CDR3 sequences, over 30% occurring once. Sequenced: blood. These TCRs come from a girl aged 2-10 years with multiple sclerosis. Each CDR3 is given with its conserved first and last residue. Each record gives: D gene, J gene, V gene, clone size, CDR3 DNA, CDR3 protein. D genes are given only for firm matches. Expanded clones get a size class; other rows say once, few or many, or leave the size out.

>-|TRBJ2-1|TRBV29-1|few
TGCAGCGTCGCCGATCAAGGGGACAATGAGCAGTTCTTC
CSVADQGDNEQFF
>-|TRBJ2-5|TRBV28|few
TGTGCCAGCAGCCATCGGATCAGCCTGGGGGAGACCCAGTACTTC
CASSHRISLGETQYF
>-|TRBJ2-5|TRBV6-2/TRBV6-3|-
TGTGCCAGCAGTCCTCGGGTGGCGGAGACCCAGTACTTC
CASSPRVAETQYF
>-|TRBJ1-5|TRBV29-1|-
TGCAGCGCCTGGTCCGGACTAGGAGATCAGCCCCAGCATTTT
CSAWSGLGDQPQHF
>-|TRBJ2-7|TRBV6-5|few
TGTGCCAGTCAAGGGACGAACACTCCCCAGAAGTACTTC
CASQGTNTPQKYF
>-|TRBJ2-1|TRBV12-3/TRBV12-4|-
TGTGCCAGCAGCCTCAGGGCCTTTGAGCAGTTCTTC
CASSLRAFEQFF
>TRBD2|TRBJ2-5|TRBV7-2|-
TGTGCCAGCAGCTTGGTTCGCGCGGGAGGTTACTACAAAGAGACCCAGTACTTC
CASSLVRAGGYYKETQYF
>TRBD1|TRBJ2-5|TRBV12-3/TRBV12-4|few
TGTGCCAGCAGTGGGACAGGGTTAAAAGAGACCCAGTACTTC
CASSGTGLKETQYF
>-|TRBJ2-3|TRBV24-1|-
TGTGCCACCAGTGATCGCCAAACAGGGACTAGCACAGATACGCAGTATTTT
CATSDRQTGTSTDTQYF
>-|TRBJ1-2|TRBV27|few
TGTGCCAGCAGTTTATCGGTTTCTCTGGAAGGCTACACCTTC
CASSLSVSLEGYTF
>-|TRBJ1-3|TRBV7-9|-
TGTGCCAGCAGCTTCGGAACTGGGCGAGGAAACACCATATATTTT
CASSFGTGRGNTIYF
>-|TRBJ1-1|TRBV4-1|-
TGCGCCAGCAGCCACATCCCGGGAAGGACGAACACTGAAGCTTTCTTT
CASSHIPGRTNTEAFF
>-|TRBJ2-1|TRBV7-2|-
TGTGCCAGCAGCTTAGTGGGGCGGACCCAGTTCTTC
CASSLVGRTQFF
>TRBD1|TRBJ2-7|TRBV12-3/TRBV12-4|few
TGTGCCAGCAGGGGGACAGGGGTCCACGAGCAGTACTTC
CASRGTGVHEQYF
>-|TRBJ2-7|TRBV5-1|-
TGCGCCAGCAGCTTGGTGGGCGAGAGCTCCTACAATGAGCAGTACTTC
CASSLVGESSYNEQYF
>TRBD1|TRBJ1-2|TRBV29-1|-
TGCAGCTCACGGACAGGGGACGACTATGGCTACACCTTC
CSSRTGDDYGYTF
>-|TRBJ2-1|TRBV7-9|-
TGTGCCAGCAGCACAAGGACGGTGAGCTCCTACAATGAGCAGTTCTTC
CASSTRTVSSYNEQFF
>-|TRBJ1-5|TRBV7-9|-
TGTGCCAGCAGCTCGGTAGGGAGCAATCAGCCCCAGCATTTT
CASSSVGSNQPQHF
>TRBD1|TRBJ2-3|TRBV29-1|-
TGCAGCGTTGACGTCCGACAGGGACAAGATACGCAGTATTTT
CSVDVRQGQDTQYF
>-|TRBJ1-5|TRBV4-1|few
TGCGCCAGCGGGAAACAGGGTAAACAGCCCCAGCATTTT
CASGKQGKQPQHF
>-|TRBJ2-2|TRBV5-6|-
TGTGCCAGCAGCTTGGGGGCCGGGGAGCTGTTTTTT
CASSLGAGELFF
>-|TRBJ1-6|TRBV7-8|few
TGTGCCAGCAGCTTAGCCCCCATGGATTCACCCCTCCACTTT
CASSLAPMDSPLHF
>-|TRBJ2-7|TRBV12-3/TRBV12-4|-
TGTGCCAGCAGTTTAAGTAGGACGCGTAACGAGCAGTACTTC
CASSLSRTRNEQYF
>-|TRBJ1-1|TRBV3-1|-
TGTGCCAGCAGCCAAGGTGGGAGGGACACTGAAGCTTTCTTT
CASSQGGRDTEAFF
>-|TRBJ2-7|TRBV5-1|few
TGCGCCAGCAGCTTAAGGGACTCACGCAACTCCTACGAGCAGTACTTC
CASSLRDSRNSYEQYF
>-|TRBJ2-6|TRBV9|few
TGTGCCAGCAGTGATGCTTCAGGGCGCTCTGGGGCCAACGTCCTGACTTTC
CASSDASGRSGANVLTF
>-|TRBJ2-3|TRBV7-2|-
TGTGCCAGCAGCCTTTGGACCCGCCGAGATACGCAGTATTTT
CASSLWTRRDTQYF
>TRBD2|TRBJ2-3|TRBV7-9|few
TGTGCCAGCAGACACATACTAGCGAACACAGATACGCAGTATTTT
CASRHILANTDTQYF
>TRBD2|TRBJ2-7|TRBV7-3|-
TGTGCCAGCAGCTTAACGTCGGGGGGCGAGCAGTACTTC
CASSLTSGGEQYF
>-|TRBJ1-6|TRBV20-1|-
TGCAGTGCTAACATAGAGGGATTGAATTCACCCCTCCACTTT
CSANIEGLNSPLHF
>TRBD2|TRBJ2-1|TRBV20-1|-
TGCAGTGCTAGGGACTTAGCGGGGTACAATGAGCAGTTCTTC
CSARDLAGYNEQFF
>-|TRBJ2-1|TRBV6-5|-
TGTGCCAGCAGTTATTTGGGACGGGAGACGAGGGCTCTCTACAATGAGCAGTTCTTC
CASSYLGRETRALYNEQFF
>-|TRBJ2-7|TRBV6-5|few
TGTGCCAGCAGTTACGGGGGGCTTGAGCAGTACTTC
CASSYGGLEQYF
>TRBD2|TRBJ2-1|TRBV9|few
TGTGCCAGCAGCCCGGGACTAGCGGGAAAAGATGAGCAGTTCTTC
CASSPGLAGKDEQFF
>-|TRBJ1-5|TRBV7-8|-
TGTGCCAGCAGGAGTGAAGGACCGGGGAGGGGTCAGCCCCAGCATTTT
CASRSEGPGRGQPQHF
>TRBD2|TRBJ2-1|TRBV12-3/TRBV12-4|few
TGTGCCAGCACCCGGGGAGGGTCTAGCGGTTACAATGAGCAGTTCTTC
CASTRGGSSGYNEQFF
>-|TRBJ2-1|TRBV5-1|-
TGCGCCAGCAGCTTAGGGTTTGGAGGGTCCCGCAGCTCCTACAATGAGCAGTTCTTC
CASSLGFGGSRSSYNEQFF
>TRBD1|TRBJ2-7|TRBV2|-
TGTGCCAGCAGTGAAGAGCCACCGGGACAGGGGTACTACGAGCAGTACTTC
CASSEEPPGQGYYEQYF
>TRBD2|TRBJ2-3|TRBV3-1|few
TGTGCCAGCAGCCAGAGCCCTTGGGTAACTAGCGGGGACACAGATACGCAGTATTTT
CASSQSPWVTSGDTDTQYF
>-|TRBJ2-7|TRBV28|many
TGTGCCAGCAGTTTTACAGGGAGCTCCTACGAGCAGTACTTC
CASSFTGSSYEQYF